This T cell receptor beta chain was observed in a study of control samples from healthy donors and cancer patients. The CDR3 totals 15 residues. V gave up 7 bases and J gave up 4 bases; unmatched junction bases: 10. Germline-derived CDR1 and CDR2 are MNHEY and SVGEGT. This table comes from immunoSEQ multiplex PCR, and its TCRdb copy is limited to in-frame clones, with some not included. The table shows about 98,000 clones, with around 80% occurring only once. This TCR was sampled from a woman under 40 in good health. The sequencing input was blood. The gene calls are TRBV6-2 or TRBV6-3 and TRBJ2-5; 9 bases map to TRBD2. As DNA, the CDR3 is TGTGCCAGCACCCCTGCGGGGGGGCCTTCAGAGACCCAGTACTTC. Protein: CASTPAGGPSETQYF.